A single sample gave rise to the 29 T cell receptor beta chains below, sequenced in a study of blood T cell repertoires in COVID-19. The repertoire was sequenced with immunoSEQ multiplex PCR; TCRdb's copy has only in-frame clones and lacks some. This repertoire shows roughly 71,000 clones, roughly 88% found once; its top ten account for just under 2%. The sequencing sample was made of peripheral blood. These receptors originate from a man aged 25-40 years with acute or convalescent COVID-19.

The rearrangement links TRBV9 to TRBJ1-4; the D gene is possibly TRBD1 (6 bases). CDR1 and CDR2 (germline): SGDLS, YYNGEE. The V gene lost 4 bases and the J gene lost 3 bases, with 13 bases spanning the gap. This CDR3 is 15 amino acids long. The CDR3 loop is CASSPWKGANEKLFF. As DNA, the CDR3 is TGTGCCAGCAGCCCATGGAAGGGGGCTAATGAAAAACTGTTTTTT.

V gene TRBV2 combines with J gene TRBJ2-1; the match to TRBD2 covers 7 bases. Germline V lookup: CDR1 SNHLY, CDR2 FYNNEI. This CDR3 is built from 12 residues. V gave up 6 bases and J gave up 9 bases; unmatched junction bases: 5. The CDR3 coding sequence is TGTGCCAGCAGCCGACTAGCTCCTGAGCAGTTCTTC. Its translation is CASSRLAPEQFF. The full variable domain, completed using reference TRBV2 and TRBJ2-1, is EPEVTQTPSHQVTQMGQEVILRCVPISNHLYFYWYRQILGQKVEFLVSFYNNEISEKSEIFDDQFSVERPDGSNFTLKIRSTKLEDSAMYFCASSRLAPEQFFGPGTRLTVL.

The chain links TRBV6-5 to TRBJ2-7; the match to TRBD2 covers 8 bases. The germline CDR1 and CDR2 sequences are MNHEY and SVGAGI. This CDR3 has 12 residues. V trimming: 7 bases; J trimming: 7 bases; junction bases outside the gene matches: 6. CDR3 DNA sequence: TGTGCCAGCACCCGGGGGGGTGGGGAGCAGTACGTC. The encoded protein is CASTRGGGEQYV.

The chain has TRBV2 and TRBJ1-1; D unresolved. Germline CDR1 and CDR2: SNHLY and FYNNEI. Trimming took off 9 bases at V and 0 bases at J, with 5 bases between the two ends. This CDR3 has 11 residues. CDR3 sequence: CASSMNTEAFF. CDR3 nucleotides: TGTGCCAGTAGCATGAACACTGAAGCTTTCTTT.

The genes are TRBV4-1 and TRBJ2-2, with 13 bases matching TRBD2. Germline-derived CDR1 and CDR2 are MGHRA and YSYEKL. This CDR3 spans 20 amino acids. V lost 2 bases and J lost 0; bases outside the gene matches: 9. CDR3 sequence (DNA): TGCGCCAGCAGCCAAACAGGGGTGACTAGCGGGAGGACGAACACCGGGGAGCTGTTTTTT. Translation gives CASSQTGVTSGRTNTGELFF.

The chain joins TRBV2 to TRBJ2-3; 8 bases map to TRBD1. The junction had 9 bases not matched to a gene; V was cut back by 6 bases and J by 4 bases. The CDR3 spans 15 residues. Germline V gene sequence: CDR1 SNHLY, CDR2 FYNNEI. The CDR3 bases are TGTGCCAGCAGAAAACTCCAGGGGGCCGCAGATACGCAGTATTTT. Translation gives CASRKLQGAADTQYF.

V and J are TRBV6-1 and TRBJ1-4; no firm D call. The V end lost 3 bases, the J end lost 0 bases, and 14 bases lay between the germline ends. The CDR3 is 17 residues long. The germline gives CDR1 MNHNS, CDR2 SASEGT. The CDR3 reads CASSDPRNSATNEKLFF. Here the CDR3 DNA reads TGTGCCAGCAGTGATCCCCGGAATAGCGCAACTAATGAAAAACTGTTTTTT.

The J gene is TRBJ1-4, the V gene TRBV5-1; D may be TRBD1 (5 bases). CDR1 is SGHRS, CDR2 YFSETQ, per germline. This CDR3 spans 15 amino acids. The V end lost 0 bases, the J end lost 7 bases, and 13 bases lay between the germline ends. This CDR3 reads CASSLVSGSAEKLFF. The CDR3 region has the DNA TGCGCCAGCAGCTTGGTGTCAGGGTCGGCTGAAAAACTGTTTTTT. The full variable domain, its missing parts supplied by reference TRBV5-1 and TRBJ1-4, is KAGVTQTPRYLIKTRGQQVTLSCSPISGHRSVSWYQQTPGQGLQFLFEYFSETQRNKGNFPGRFSGRQFSNSRSEMNVSTLELGDSALYLCASSLVSGSAEKLFFGSGTQLSVL.

This rearrangement joins TRBV7-9 to TRBJ2-7; TRBD1 matches 8 bases. The J segment lost 2 bases and the V segment lost 0 bases, leaving 6 bases of the junction unmatched. Germline V gene sequence: CDR1 SEHNR, CDR2 FQNEAQ (reference sequence). The CDR3 sequence is 16 residues long. The CDR3 here is CASSLAFLDRAYEQYF. DNA of the CDR3: TGTGCCAGCAGCTTAGCGTTCTTGGACAGGGCCTACGAGCAGTACTTC.

Concerning this clone: One end of the junction does not line up with germline, which may come from a read error. The J gene is TRBJ2-7, the V gene TRBV19; 10 bases align to TRBD1. There are 14 residues in the CDR3. Germline loops: CDR1 LNHDA, CDR2 SQIVND (reference sequence). The DNA of the CDR3 is TGTGCCTGTAGAAGGGACAGGGGATCCTACGAGCAGTACTTC. Amino acid sequence: CACRRDRGSYEQYF.

The genes are TRBV7-9 and TRBJ1-6, with 9 nucleotides matching TRBD1. Germline lookup yields CDR1 SEHNR and CDR2 FQNEAQ (reference sequence). With V trimmed by 4 bases and J by 13 bases, 5 bases remained unmatched. The length of the CDR3 is 13 residues. The CDR3 loop reads CASSWDRDMPLHF. The CDR3 DNA is TGTGCCAGCAGCTGGGACAGGGATATGCCCCTCCACTTT. The whole variable domain, filled in from reference TRBV7-9 and TRBJ1-6, reads DTGVSQNPRHKITKRGQNVTFRCDPISEHNRLYWYRQTLGQGPEFLTYFQNEAQLEKSRLLSDRFSAERPKGSFSTLEIQRTEQGDSAMYLCASSWDRDMPLHFGNGTRLTVT.

This sequence joins TRBV5-1 and TRBJ1-1, with TRBD1 as a possible D gene (6 bases). Germline assignment: CDR1 SGHRS and CDR2 YFSETQ. V dropped 0 bases and J dropped 5 bases, with 11 bases sitting between them. The CDR3 length is 14 residues. The CDR3 spells CASSLGRRGTEAFF. In nucleotides, the CDR3 is TGCGCCAGCAGCTTGGGACGAAGGGGGACTGAAGCTTTCTTT.

The V and J genes are TRBV2 and TRBJ1-2; TRBD1 agrees at 9 bases. Germline-derived CDR1 and CDR2 are SNHLY and FYNNEI. With V trimmed by 7 bases and J by 8 bases, 11 bases remained unmatched. CDR3 size: 14 residues. The CDR3 reads CASTTSPGTGGYTF. CDR3 coding DNA: TGTGCCAGCACGACCTCTCCCGGGACAGGGGGCTACACCTTC.

This chain uses TRBV27 with TRBJ1-4, with 9 positions matching TRBD1. The CDR3 runs to 14 residues. Germline CDR1 is MNHEY and CDR2 is SMNVEV (reference sequence). V dropped 5 bases and J dropped 4; count of bases not matched to a gene: 2. The CDR3 DNA reads as TGTGCCAGCAGTCGACAGGGGGTTAATGAAAAACTGTTTTTT. Translation: CASSRQGVNEKLFF. Full variable domain (remainder filled in from reference TRBV27 and TRBJ1-4): EAQVTQNPRYLITVTGKKLTVTCSQNMNHEYMSWYRQDPGLGLRQIYYSMNVEVTDKGDVPEGYKVSRKEKRNFPLILESPSPNQTSLYFCASSRQGVNEKLFFGSGTQLSVL.

V and J are TRBV20-1 and TRBJ1-1; the D is unclear. The CDR3 totals 11 residues. The V and J ends lost 4 bases and 8 bases respectively, with 11 bases between them. In germline, CDR1 is DFQATT, CDR2 SNEGSKA (reference sequence). DNA for the CDR3: TGCAGTGCTACACCGCAGGCAGAAGCTTTCTTT. Translating it yields CSATPQAEAFF.

The V gene is TRBV19, the J gene TRBJ2-5; 12 nucleotides match TRBD2. The V and J ends lost 4 bases and 5 bases, in that order; junction bases with no gene match: 5. Germline CDR1 and CDR2: LNHDA and SQIVND (reference sequence). This CDR3 is built from 15 residues. CDR3 coding DNA: TGTGCCAGTAGTAGGACTAGCGGGGCCGTGGAGACCCAGTACTTC. This encodes CASSRTSGAVETQYF.

V usage is TRBV5-1 and J usage is TRBJ1-4; weak D call: TRBD1 (5 bases). Germline V gene sequence: CDR1 SGHRS, CDR2 YFSETQ. V was trimmed by 3 bases and J by 4 bases, leaving 10 bases between them. This CDR3 has 14 amino acids. The CDR3 loop reads CASSSDSYNEKLFF. The CDR3 bases are TGCGCCAGCAGCTCCGACAGCTATAATGAAAAACTGTTTTTT.

The CDR3 region is CASSPTNTGELFF. The CDR3 coding sequence is TGTGCCAGCAGTCCCACAAACACCGGGGAGCTGTTTTTT. The chain links TRBV6-2 or TRBV6-3 to TRBJ2-2; D is uncertain. The CDR3 spans 13 residues. Germline lookup yields CDR1 MNHEY and CDR2 SVGEGT. V lost 5 bases and J lost 2, with 6 bases in between.

This clone has a handful of counts. The chain combines TRBV30 with TRBJ2-5; 8 nucleotides agree with TRBD1. The germline V gene encodes CDR1 GTSNPN and CDR2 SVGIG (reference sequence). V gave up 5 bases and J gave up 3 bases; unmatched junction bases: 8. This CDR3 comprises 14 residues. The DNA for the CDR3 is TGTGCCTGGTTGACCGGGACAGGCGAAGAGACCCAGTACTTC. Its translation: CAWLTGTGEETQYF.

The V gene is TRBV9, the J gene TRBJ2-2, with TRBD1 matching over 11 bases. The germline gives CDR1 SGDLS, CDR2 YYNGEE. The CDR3 spans 16 residues. V shed 3 bases and J 1 base; nucleotides not matched to a gene: 2. DNA of the CDR3: TGTGCCAGCAGCGCCGGGACAGGGGGGAACACCGGGGAGCTGTTTTTT. Its translation: CASSAGTGGNTGELFF.

A few counts support this clone. V gene TRBV4-1 combines with J gene TRBJ2-1, with 11 bases that match TRBD2. Germline trimming cut 8 bases from V and 5 bases from J; bases unmatched to any gene: 11. This CDR3 has 16 amino acids. The germline V gene has CDR1 MGHRA and CDR2 YSYEKL. The CDR3 DNA reads as TGCGCCAGCGGACCGGGACTAGCGGTTGGTGACAATGAGCAGTTCTTC. Its translation is CASGPGLAVGDNEQFF.

The genes are TRBV18 and TRBJ2-7, with 10 positions matching TRBD2. The length of the CDR3 is 17 residues. Per germline, CDR1 KGHSH and CDR2 LQKENI. Losses at the gene ends were 0 bases for V and 1 base for J; bases not matched to a gene: 6. The CDR3 reads CASSPPSGTSVSYEQYF. The DNA for the CDR3 is TGTGCCAGCTCACCACCTTCTGGGACTAGCGTATCCTACGAGCAGTACTTC.

The genes are TRBV6-5 and TRBJ2-5; tentative D call: TRBD1 (6 bases). There are 16 residues in the CDR3. V lost 0 bases and J lost 7, with 18 bases in between. Germline V gene data show CDR1 as MNHEY and CDR2 as SVGAGI. CDR3 residues: CASSYSPGELVGTQYF. The CDR3 coding sequence is TGTGCCAGCAGTTACTCGCCAGGGGAGCTCGTTGGGACCCAGTACTTC.

The chain couples TRBV5-1 to TRBJ2-2; D is possibly TRBD1 (7 bases). CDR3 length: 15 amino acids. Germline assignment: CDR1 SGHRS and CDR2 YFSETQ. Trimming removed 0 bases at V and 6 bases at J, with 12 bases between. CDR3 nucleotides: TGCGCCAGCAGCTTGGGTCAGGGGGGTCCCGGGGAGCTGTTTTTT. Its protein is CASSLGQGGPGELFF.

The chain recombines TRBV2 with TRBJ1-4; D might be TRBD1 (5 bases). The V and J ends lost 6 bases and 4 bases respectively, with 9 bases between them. This CDR3 has 13 residues. Germline V CDR1 and CDR2: SNHLY, FYNNEI. The CDR3 DNA reads as TGTGCCAGCAGCCGACAGATTAATGAAAAACTGTTTTTT. Its protein is CASSRQINEKLFF. The full variable domain, its missing parts supplied by reference TRBV2 and TRBJ1-4, is EPEVTQTPSHQVTQMGQEVILRCVPISNHLYFYWYRQILGQKVEFLVSFYNNEISEKSEIFDDQFSVERPDGSNFTLKIRSTKLEDSAMYFCASSRQINEKLFFGSGTQLSVL.

This clone was seen just once. V and J are TRBV7-2 and TRBJ2-3, with a weak D call TRBD2 (5 bases). Germline CDR1 and CDR2: SGHTA and FQGNSA. The CDR3 sequence is 15 residues long. V was cut by 6 bases and J by 1 base, with 14 bases left in between. The DNA of the CDR3 is TGTGCCAGCAGGTTCCAGAGCGGTCGCACAGATACGCAGTATTTT. This translates into CASRFQSGRTDTQYF.

The chain recombines TRBV10-1 with TRBJ2-1; 7 bases align to TRBD1. Per germline, CDR1 WNHNN and CDR2 SYGVQD (reference sequence). The CDR3 runs to 18 residues. V was pared by 2 bases and J by 5 bases, with 15 bases of the junction left unmatched. For the CDR3, the DNA is TGCGCCAGCAGTGAGATCCGACAGGGTAATCAACCAAACAATGAGCAGTTCTTC. Protein: CASSEIRQGNQPNNEQFF.

The gene calls are TRBV18 and TRBJ2-1; 9 bases agree with TRBD1. Trimming removed 3 bases from V and 0 bases from J; junction bases left unmatched: 3. The CDR3 length is 16 residues. Germline V gene data show CDR1 as KGHSH and CDR2 as LQKENI. The CDR3 loop is CASSPPTGGSYNEQFF. The CDR3 DNA reads TGTGCCAGCTCACCTCCGACAGGGGGCTCCTACAATGAGCAGTTCTTC.

This clone appeared a single time. This chain links TRBV15 with TRBJ1-1, with a tentative D call TRBD1 (6 bases). The CDR3 is 13 amino acids. Trimming cost V 2 bases and J 5 bases, with 9 bases left between them. Germline CDR1 and CDR2: LNHNV and YYDKDF (reference sequence). CDR3 in DNA: TGTGCCACCAGCAGAATAAGGGGGACTGAAGCTTTCTTT. Translation: CATSRIRGTEAFF.